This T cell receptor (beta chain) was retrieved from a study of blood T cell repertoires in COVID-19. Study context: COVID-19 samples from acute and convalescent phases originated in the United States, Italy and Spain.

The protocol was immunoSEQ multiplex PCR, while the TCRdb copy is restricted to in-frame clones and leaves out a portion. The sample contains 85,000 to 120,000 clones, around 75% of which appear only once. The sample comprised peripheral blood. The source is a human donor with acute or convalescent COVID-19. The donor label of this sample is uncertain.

The CDR3 bases are TGTGCCATCAGTGAGGGACAGGGCTACACCGGGGAGCTGTTTTTT. Protein: CAISEGQGYTGELFF. The chain uses TRBV10-3 and TRBJ2-2, with TRBD1 matching 8 bases. V shed 2 bases and J 3 bases; nucleotides not matched to a gene: 2. Per germline, CDR1 ENHRY and CDR2 SYGVKD. The CDR3 consists of 15 residues.